Below are 23 T cell receptor beta chains sequenced from a single sample in a study of cytomegalovirus exposure and HLA in healthy donors. PCR primers comprised 60 Vbeta and 13 Jbeta primers. Sequencing was performed with immunoSEQ multiplex PCR; in TCRdb, only in-frame clones are kept and a portion is missing. Of over 150,000 clones detected, roughly four fifths appear once; the ten largest clones hold 4% to 6%. The specimen was PBMCs. The receptors originated from a young man in good health and CMV-seronegative.

V gene TRBV18 combines with J gene TRBJ1-4; possibly TRBD1 for D (5 bases). V shed 5 bases and J shed 7 bases, with 11 bases lying between them. The CDR3 extends over 13 amino acids. The V gene's germline CDR1 is KGHSH and CDR2 LQKENI. CDR3 amino acids: CASSTREGEKLFF. CDR3 in DNA: TGTGCCAGCTCAACCAGGGAAGGTGAAAAACTGTTTTTT.

The rearrangement links TRBV27 to TRBJ2-1; 11 positions match TRBD2. The CDR3 runs 15 residues. CDR1 is MNHEY, CDR2 SMNVEV, per germline (reference sequence). The junction had 8 bases not matched to a gene; V was cut back by 8 bases and J by 5 bases. The CDR3, as DNA: TGTGCCAGCTTTATTAGCGGGGGGGCGGACAATGAGCAGTTCTTC. Amino acids: CASFISGGADNEQFF.

The chain employs TRBV29-1 and TRBJ2-5, with a weak D call TRBD1 (5 bases). CDR1 is SQVTM, CDR2 ANQGSEA, per germline. The CDR3 totals 13 residues. V shed 7 bases and J shed 0 bases, with 12 bases lying between them. Written as DNA, the CDR3 is TGCAGCGGTAAGACAGCGTACCAAGAGACCCAGTACTTC. It codes for CSGKTAYQETQYF.

The genes are TRBV2 and TRBJ2-5; the D is unclear. Near its end, the DNA agrees better with TRBJ2-7, so the J call may be wrong. This CDR3 has 13 amino acids. Germline V lookup: CDR1 SNHLY, CDR2 FYNNEI. CDR3 region: CASSGSAAYEQYF. Here the CDR3 DNA reads TGTGCCAGCAGTGGATCCGCCGCCTACGAGCAGTACTTC.

The CDR3 nucleotides are TGTGCCAGCAGTTCTCACTCGGACAGGGGGCTCTATAATTCACCCCTCCACTTT. Protein product: CASSSHSDRGLYNSPLHF. The chain employs TRBV27 and TRBJ1-6; 11 bases fit TRBD1. Germline V gene lookup returns CDR1 MNHEY and CDR2 SMNVEV (reference sequence). CDR3 length: 18 residues. V gave up 4 bases and J gave up 3 bases; unmatched junction bases: 8.

The CDR3 reads CASSLGDSAEAFF. The CDR3 DNA reads as TGTGCCAGCAGCTTAGGGGACAGCGCGGAAGCTTTCTTT. The V and J genes are TRBV11-3 and TRBJ1-1; 7 bases match TRBD1. Germline V lookup: CDR1 SGHNT, CDR2 YENEEA. CDR3 size: 13 residues. V lost 1 base and J lost 8; bases outside the gene matches: 4.

This rearrangement joins TRBV29-1 to TRBJ1-1, with D unclear. The V end lost 5 bases, the J end lost 0 bases, and 13 bases lay between the germline ends. Germline CDR1 SQVTM, CDR2 ANQGSEA. This CDR3 is 14 amino acids long. The CDR3, as DNA: TGCAGCGTTTTTACGGGTCCTATGAACACTGAAGCTTTCTTT. Protein: CSVFTGPMNTEAFF.

The chain recombines TRBV10-2 with TRBJ1-5; D not resolved. V was clipped by 6 bases and J by 4 bases, with 16 bases between them. The CDR3 is made up of 15 amino acids. Germline values: CDR1 WSHSY, CDR2 SAAADI. The CDR3 spells CASSRDREGNQPQHF. CDR3 nucleotide sequence: TGCGCCAGCAGCCGCGACCGGGAAGGGAATCAGCCCCAGCATTTT.

V gene TRBV7-9 combines with J gene TRBJ1-2; D is ambiguous. The CDR3 extends over 13 amino acids. Germline V lookup: CDR1 SEHNR, CDR2 FQNEAQ (reference sequence). Trimming removed 5 bases at V and 2 bases at J, with 9 bases between. In DNA form, the CDR3 reads TGTGCCAGCAGCGCAACACCGAACTATGGCTACACCTTC. Encoded protein: CASSATPNYGYTF.

J is TRBJ1-1 and V is TRBV29-1; no reliable D call. The CDR3 is made up of 14 amino acids. Germline-derived CDR1 and CDR2 are SQVTM and ANQGSEA. Trimming took off 2 bases at V and 0 bases at J, with 10 bases between the two ends. CDR3 bases: TGCAGCGTTGAACCCAGACTCGTGAACACTGAAGCTTTCTTT. It translates to CSVEPRLVNTEAFF.

V usage is TRBV7-6 and J usage is TRBJ1-3; TRBD1 might be the D (6 bases). Looked up from germline, CDR1 is SGHVS and CDR2 is FNYEAQ. The CDR3 is 16 amino acids. Trimming cost V 1 base and J 4 bases, with 14 bases left between them. The chain's CDR3 is CASSLEPRGVGNTIYF. The DNA of the CDR3 is TGTGCCAGCAGCTTAGAGCCCAGGGGCGTCGGAAACACCATATATTTT.

The chain links TRBV29-1 to TRBJ1-1, with D maybe TRBD1 (5 bases). The CDR3 loop spans 11 amino acids. Germline CDR1 is SQVTM and CDR2 is ANQGSEA. Trimming pared 7 bases from V and 11 bases from J, leaving 17 bases between. CDR3 sequence (DNA): TGCAGCGCAATCCAAGGGGTTTCGGCTTTCTTT. It codes for CSAIQGVSAFF.

The chain uses TRBV18 and TRBJ2-7; perhaps TRBD2 as D (6 bases). Germline V gives CDR1 KGHSH, CDR2 LQKENI. V was shortened by 0 bases and J by 5 bases, with 14 bases between the two germline ends. CDR3 length equals 15 residues. In nucleotides, the CDR3 is TGTGCCAGCTCACCACCGGGAGGCCTACGGCACGAGCAGTACTTC. This sequence encodes CASSPPGGLRHEQYF. The full variable domain, its missing parts supplied by reference TRBV18 and TRBJ2-7, is NAGVMQNPRHLVRRRGQEARLRCSPMKGHSHVYWYRQLPEEGLKFMVYLQKENIIDESGMPKERFSAEFPKEGPSILRIQQVVRGDSAAYFCASSPPGGLRHEQYFGPGTRLTVT.

This clone has only one observation. CDR3 coding DNA: TGTGCCAGCAGCCCCGGGTTAGGGGACACTGAAGCTTTCTTT. Translating it yields CASSPGLGDTEAFF. The rearrangement links TRBV7-3 to TRBJ1-1, with D perhaps TRBD1 (5 bases). V was pared by 5 bases and J by 3 bases, with 13 bases between. The CDR3 consists of 14 residues. The germline V gene has CDR1 SGHTA and CDR2 FQGTGA.

This clone has a handful of counts. This chain links TRBV6-1 with TRBJ2-2, with D perhaps TRBD2 (5 bases). This CDR3 spans 13 amino acids. Deletions cut 6 bases from V and 5 bases from J, with 10 bases between. Germline-derived CDR1 and CDR2 are MNHNS and SASEGT. In DNA, the CDR3 is TGTGCCAGCAGCTCACTAGGAACCGGGGAGCTGTTTTTT. Amino acids: CASSSLGTGELFF.

This clone was counted once. The chain uses TRBV5-1 and TRBJ2-7; D is perhaps TRBD2 (6 bases). The germline gives CDR1 SGHRS, CDR2 YFSETQ. V was trimmed by 4 bases and J by 0 bases, leaving 20 bases between them. This CDR3 spans 17 amino acids. The CDR3 DNA follows: TGCGCCAGCAGCGCCTGGGCTAGCGAAGAATTCTCCTACGAGCAGTACTTC. The encoded protein is CASSAWASEEFSYEQYF.

The count of this clone is one. The J gene is TRBJ1-5, the V gene TRBV19; no definite D call. The germline V and J ends were trimmed by 1 base and 4 bases, with 2 bases remaining between them. The CDR3 covers 12 residues. In germline, CDR1 is LNHDA, CDR2 SQIVND (reference sequence). The CDR3, as DNA: TGTGCCAGTAGTATAGCGAATCAGCCCCAGCATTTT. Its translation: CASSIANQPQHF.

The chain is built from TRBV5-6 and TRBJ1-2, with D tentatively TRBD1 (6 bases). The ends were cut back, 4 bases at V and 4 bases at J, with 17 bases in the middle. The CDR3 consists of 15 residues. Germline V CDR1 and CDR2: SGHDT, YYEEEE. Here the CDR3 DNA reads TGTGCCAGCAGCATCGGGACACCGCTTGGCTATGGCTACACCTTC. Protein sequence: CASSIGTPLGYGYTF.

This clone was seen once. The rearrangement links TRBV11-2 to TRBJ2-3; D is undetermined. The CDR3 length is 15 residues. Looked up from germline, CDR1 is SGHAT and CDR2 is FQNNGV. V lost 0 bases, J lost 6 bases, and 13 bases lay in between. CDR3 coding DNA: TGTGCCAGCAGCTTAGATCTAGTCCTCCCTGATACGCAGTATTTT. This encodes CASSLDLVLPDTQYF.

This chain connects TRBV7-8 to TRBJ2-1; the D gene is possibly TRBD1 (5 bases). Germline CDR1 is SGHVS and CDR2 is FQNEAQ. The germline V and J ends were trimmed by 1 base and 0 bases, with 16 bases remaining between them. There are 18 residues in the CDR3. CDR3 nucleotides: TGTGCCAGCAGCTTAGGGTTGCCAGGGCTAAGCTCCTACAATGAGCAGTTCTTC. This encodes CASSLGLPGLSSYNEQFF.

The rearrangement joins TRBV10-3 to TRBJ1-5; 7 positions agree with TRBD1. Trimming removed 3 bases from V and 0 bases from J; junction bases left unmatched: 5. The CDR3 runs 16 residues. The V gene's germline CDR1 is ENHRY and CDR2 SYGVKD. CDR3 nucleotides: TGTGCCATCAGTGACCAGGACAGGTATAGCAATCAGCCCCAGCATTTT. Its translation is CAISDQDRYSNQPQHF.

The chain links TRBV5-6 to TRBJ2-7; the D gene is possibly TRBD2 (6 bases). Germline V lookup: CDR1 SGHDT, CDR2 YYEEEE. Trimming shortened V by 1 base and J by 5 bases, and 16 bases separated the two germline ends. The length of the CDR3 is 15 residues. In DNA form, the CDR3 reads TGTGCCAGCAGCTTGTTTTCGGGAGATTCCGACGAGCAGTACTTC. Protein product: CASSLFSGDSDEQYF.

The rearrangement uses TRBV7-9 and TRBJ2-3, with 8 bases identical to TRBD1. Germline CDR1 reads SEHNR; CDR2 reads FQNEAQ (reference sequence). The CDR3 is 15 amino acids. The junction had 5 bases not matched to a gene; V was cut back by 6 bases and J by 0 bases. CDR3 protein: CASSLQGVSTDTQYF. CDR3 DNA sequence: TGTGCCAGCAGTTTACAGGGGGTGAGCACAGATACGCAGTATTTT.